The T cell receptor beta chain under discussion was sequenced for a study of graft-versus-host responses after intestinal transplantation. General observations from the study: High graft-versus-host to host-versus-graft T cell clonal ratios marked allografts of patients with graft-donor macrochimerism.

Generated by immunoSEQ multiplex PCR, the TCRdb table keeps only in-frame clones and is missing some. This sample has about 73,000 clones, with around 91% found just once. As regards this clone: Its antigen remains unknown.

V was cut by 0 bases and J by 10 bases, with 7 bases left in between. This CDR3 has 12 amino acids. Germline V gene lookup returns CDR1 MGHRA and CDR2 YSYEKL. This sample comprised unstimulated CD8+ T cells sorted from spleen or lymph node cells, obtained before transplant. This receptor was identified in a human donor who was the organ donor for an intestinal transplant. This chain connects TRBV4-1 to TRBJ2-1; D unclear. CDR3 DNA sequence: TGCGCCAGCAGCCAAGATTCCCGGGAGCAGTTCTTC. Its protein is CASSQDSREQFF.